Listed here are 6 T cell receptor beta chains from one sample, sequenced in a study of T cell changes during pregnancy in multiple sclerosis. Here immunoSEQ multiplex PCR was the method, and the copy in TCRdb shows in-frame clones only, minus some. This sample has roughly 40,000 clones, with 90% to 95% found just once. Sequencing used CD8+ T cells from peripheral blood mononuclear cells, obtained before pregnancy. All receptors derive from a female donor with multiple sclerosis, enrolled in a pregnancy study.

This rearrangement joins TRBV7-9 to TRBJ2-7; unclear D gene. V lost 1 base and J lost 5, with 12 bases in between. Germline values: CDR1 SEHNR, CDR2 FQNEAQ (reference sequence). The CDR3 runs to 14 residues. The CDR3 DNA is TGTGCCAGCAGCTTAGTGCCAGTACGCCACGAGCAGTACTTC. Translated, it gives CASSLVPVRHEQYF.

The chain employs TRBV28 and TRBJ1-5, with 9 nucleotides matching TRBD1. The CDR3 covers 15 residues. J was trimmed by 7 bases and V by 5 bases; bases with no gene match: 9. Germline V gives CDR1 MDHEN, CDR2 SYDVKM. CDR3 sequence: CASSLGQGSRQPQHF. The CDR3 DNA reads as TGTGCCAGCAGTCTCGGACAGGGGTCGAGGCAGCCCCAGCATTTT.

With respect to this clone: A junction end diverges from the germline sequence, so it may reflect a read error. This chain uses TRBV25-1 with TRBJ2-1, with D perhaps TRBD1 (6 bases). The germline gives CDR1 MGHDK, CDR2 SYGVNS. The length of the CDR3 is 12 residues. The CDR3 here is CASSGNRALLLF. For the CDR3, the DNA is TGTGCCAGCAGTGGAAACAGGGCCCTATTACTCTTC.

The chain employs TRBV7-2 and TRBJ2-1; TRBD2 aligns across 7 bases. Unmatched junction bases numbered 7, after V lost 1 base and J lost 7 bases. The CDR3 is 15 amino acids. Germline V gene lookup returns CDR1 SGHTA and CDR2 FQGNSA. This chain's CDR3 is CASSLVAGVSNEQFF. CDR3 nucleotide sequence: TGTGCCAGCAGCTTAGTGGCGGGAGTTTCAAATGAGCAGTTCTTC. The complete variable domain, with remaining parts taken from reference TRBV7-2 and TRBJ2-1, reads GAGVSQSPSNKVTEKGKDVELRCDPISGHTALYWYRQSLGQGLEFLIYFQGNSAPDKSGLPSDRFSAERTGGSVSTLTIQRTQQEDSAVYLCASSLVAGVSNEQFFGPGTRLTVL.

The CDR3 region is CASTLAATGELFF. In DNA, the CDR3 is TGTGCCAGCACCTTAGCGGCCACCGGGGAGCTGTTTTTT. V usage is TRBV28 and J usage is TRBJ2-2; weak D call: TRBD2 (6 bases). This CDR3 spans 13 amino acids. Germline CDR1 is MDHEN and CDR2 is SYDVKM. V lost 7 bases and J lost 4, with 10 bases in between.

The chain has TRBV27 and TRBJ1-2; TRBD1 agrees at 7 bases. The germline gives CDR1 MNHEY, CDR2 SMNVEV (reference sequence). The CDR3 has 16 amino acids. The V gene end was trimmed by 3 bases and the J gene end by 6 bases; junction bases not matched to a gene: 13. CDR3 DNA sequence: TGTGCCAGCAGTTTGACTCGGACAGGACTTATAAATGGCTACACCTTC. It specifies CASSLTRTGLINGYTF.